This TCR beta chain stems from a study of blood T cell repertoires in COVID-19. Study background: T cells, B-cell-depleted T cells, or PBMCs supplied cDNA or gDNA.

This CDR3 contains 16 residues. V was pared by 3 bases and J by 7 bases, with 8 bases of the junction left unmatched. Germline values: CDR1 KGHSH, CDR2 LQKENI. Seattle cases were enrolled at active infection and followed longitudinally. Per the authors' pipeline: How many nucleated cells were present was estimated from reference gene primer amplification. The protocol was immunoSEQ multiplex PCR, while the TCRdb copy is restricted to in-frame clones and leaves out a portion. The V and J calls and clone size were taken over from that table, and D and trimming were inferred from the DNA. The table has some 390,000 clones, 75% to 90% seen once; the top ten hold around 1.5%.

The sequencing input was peripheral blood. The clonotype was recovered from a woman in her forties with COVID-19, enrolled during active disease. The V gene is TRBV18, the J gene TRBJ1-6; 8 positions match TRBD1. CDR3 sequence (DNA): TGTGCCAGCTCACCTGTCTCCGGACAGGGAAATTCACCCCTCCACTTT. It translates to CASSPVSGQGNSPLHF.